This is a list of T cell receptor beta chains from one sample in a study of blood T cell dynamics during melanoma immunotherapy. The assay was immunoSEQ multiplex PCR, and TCRdb's table has in-frame clones only and misses some. The sample has under 7,500 clones; 88% are singletons. This sample comprised blood, obtained from a patient treated with checkpoint blockade. These receptors originate from a human donor with melanoma. Each CDR3 is given with its conserved first and last residue.

CDR3aa: CASSFYRDSPLHF
j_gene: TRBJ1-6
v_gene: TRBV7-2

CDR3aa: CASSIAGTISGNTIYF
j_gene: TRBJ1-3
v_gene: TRBV19

CDR3aa: CASSVTQGGSLHF
j_gene: TRBJ1-6
v_gene: TRBV25-1

CDR3aa: CASSDTGGTEAFF
j_gene: TRBJ1-1
v_gene: TRBV25-1

CDR3aa: CASSTRDSNYGYTF
j_gene: TRBJ1-2
v_gene: TRBV6-1

CDR3aa: CASRAQGGNTEAFF
j_gene: TRBJ1-1
v_gene: TRBV6-4

CDR3aa: CASSPRLAGGHTQYF
j_gene: TRBJ2-3
v_gene: TRBV7-9

CDR3aa: CASKRSGGSYNEQFF
j_gene: TRBJ2-1
v_gene: TRBV6-6

CDR3aa: CASSFVPSETQYF
j_gene: TRBJ2-5
v_gene: TRBV5-4

CDR3aa: CASSILVWRGGTGELFF
j_gene: TRBJ2-2
v_gene: TRBV19

CDR3aa: CASSGGPNPFF
j_gene: TRBJ2-1
v_gene: TRBV19

CDR3aa: CASSHVWGAGANVLTF
j_gene: TRBJ2-6
v_gene: TRBV4-3

CDR3aa: CASSFDGNYGYTF
j_gene: TRBJ1-2
v_gene: TRBV5-1

CDR3aa: CASNTGQGHGYTF
j_gene: TRBJ1-2
v_gene: TRBV28